Listed below are T cell receptor beta chains from one sample, sequenced in a study of blood T cell repertoires in COVID-19. Method: immunoSEQ multiplex PCR; TCRdb's copy keeps in-frame clones and lacks some. The data contain hundreds of thousands of clones, 85% to 90% of them singletons. Sequenced input: peripheral blood. Receptors originate from a woman aged 70-85 years with COVID-19, enrolled during active disease. Both conserved end residues are part of each CDR3. D genes are given only for firm matches. Clone size is given for some rows only: seen once, a few or many times, or a class if the clone is expanded.

d_call	j_call	v_call	clone_size	cdr3_aa	cdr3_nt
TRBD2	TRBJ2-3	TRBV7-3	NA	CASSSSGGAGSTQYF	TGTGCCAGCTCATCTAGCGGGGGGGCCGGTAGTACGCAGTATTTT
NA	TRBJ1-5	TRBV2	once	CASGPPYRRQPQHF	TGTGCCAGCGGCCCTCCGTATAGGAGACAGCCCCAGCATTTT
NA	TRBJ1-1	TRBV5-1	NA	CASSLASRNTEAFF	TGCGCCAGCAGCTTGGCCTCCCGGAACACTGAAGCTTTCTTT
NA	TRBJ1-4	TRBV10-3	NA	CAISESGINEKLFF	TGTGCCATCAGTGAGTCCGGGATTAATGAAAAACTGTTTTTT
TRBD1	TRBJ1-5	TRBV29-1	NA	CSVVTGGLNQPQHF	TGCAGCGTTGTGACAGGGGGATTAAATCAGCCCCAGCATTTT
TRBD1	TRBJ1-2	TRBV6-5	NA	CASSYHRGDGYTF	TGTGCCAGCAGTTACCACAGGGGGGATGGCTACACCTTC
NA	TRBJ2-1	TRBV5-1	NA	CASSLRPGRGNEQFF	TGCGCCAGCAGCTTGCGTCCAGGAAGGGGCAATGAGCAGTTCTTC
TRBD2	TRBJ2-1	TRBV5-1	NA	CASSTSSGGAHEQFF	TGCGCCAGCAGCACGTCTAGCGGGGGGGCCCATGAGCAGTTCTTC
NA	TRBJ2-1	TRBV2	NA	CASRPDSLPTNEQFF	TGTGCCAGCAGACCTGACAGTTTGCCGACGAATGAGCAGTTCTTC
TRBD1	TRBJ1-1	TRBV29-1	NA	CSVDIGQGASEAFF	TGCAGCGTTGATATCGGACAGGGGGCCTCTGAAGCTTTCTTT
NA	TRBJ2-7	TRBV7-2	NA	CASSSPGGPKYEQYF	TGTGCCAGCAGCTCCCCTGGTGGGCCAAAATACGAGCAGTACTTC
NA	TRBJ1-2	TRBV6-5	NA	CASSSGIYGYTF	TGTGCCAGCAGTTCAGGGATCTATGGCTACACCTTC
TRBD1	TRBJ2-7	TRBV2	NA	CASLQGPSYEQYF	TGTGCCAGCCTACAGGGGCCCTCCTACGAGCAGTACTTC
NA	TRBJ1-4	TRBV10-3	NA	CAITGGVNEKLFF	TGTGCCATCACCGGGGGAGTAAATGAAAAACTGTTTTTT
TRBD1	TRBJ2-7	TRBV19	NA	CASSIAPGQGYEQYF	TGTGCCAGTAGTATAGCCCCGGGACAGGGTTACGAGCAGTACTTC
TRBD1	TRBJ2-2	TRBV9	NA	CASSVDSGQGSSTGELFF	TGTGCCAGCAGCGTAGATTCGGGACAGGGGAGTAGCACCGGGGAGCTGTTTTTT
TRBD1	TRBJ1-4	TRBV12-5	once	CASGLGPDRATNEKLFF	TGTGCTAGTGGTTTGGGACCCGACAGGGCGACTAATGAAAAACTGTTTTTT
TRBD1	TRBJ2-5	TRBV11-2	NA	CASSFGQGWAETQYF	TGTGCCAGCAGCTTTGGACAGGGATGGGCAGAGACCCAGTACTTC
TRBD1	TRBJ1-2	TRBV30	NA	CAWSVPRGRIWGYTF	TGTGCCTGGAGTGTCCCTAGGGGGCGTATATGGGGCTACACCTTC
NA	TRBJ1-5	TRBV27	NA	CASSLRTAVNQPQHF	TGTGCCAGCAGTTTGAGGACAGCAGTCAATCAGCCCCAGCATTTT
NA	TRBJ1-3	TRBV6-5	NA	CATGMNRVAGNTIYF	TGTGCCACCGGGATGAACAGGGTGGCTGGAAACACCATATATTTT
TRBD1	TRBJ1-4	TRBV5-6	NA	CASSRQGGKEKLFF	TGTGCCAGCAGCCGACAGGGGGGAAAGGAAAAACTGTTTTTT
NA	TRBJ2-5	TRBV5-1	NA	CASSLGLVEETQYF	TGCGCCAGCAGCTTGGGATTAGTTGAGGAGACCCAGTACTTC
TRBD2	TRBJ2-1	TRBV4-1	NA	CASSPRSLAGGYNEQFF	TGCGCCAGCAGCCCTAGGTCCCTAGCGGGGGGCTACAATGAGCAGTTCTTC
TRBD2	TRBJ2-1	TRBV30	NA	CAWTGTSAYNEQFF	TGTGCCTGGACCGGGACTAGTGCGTACAATGAGCAGTTCTTC
TRBD2	TRBJ2-2	TRBV5-1	NA	CASSLTLAGPNTGELFF	TGCGCCAGCAGCTTAACACTAGCGGGACCCAACACCGGGGAGCTGTTTTTT
NA	TRBJ1-1	TRBV11-1	NA	CASSLGVNTEAFF	TGTGCCAGCAGCTTAGGCGTGAACACTGAAGCTTTCTTT
TRBD1	TRBJ2-3	TRBV7-7	NA	CASSPGTGADTQYF	TGTGCCAGCAGCCCAGGTACAGGGGCCGATACGCAGTATTTT
NA	TRBJ1-5	TRBV19	once	CASSIDRYQPQHF	TGTGCCAGTAGTATAGATCGGTATCAGCCCCAGCATTTT
NA	TRBJ2-2	TRBV7-2	NA	CASSSIRGGSNTGELFF	TGTGCCAGCAGCTCAATAAGGGGGGGTTCGAACACCGGGGAGCTGTTTTTT
TRBD1	TRBJ1-5	TRBV7-8	NA	CASSLQGDSNQPQHF	TGTGCCAGCAGCCTACAGGGGGATAGCAATCAGCCCCAGCATTTT
NA	TRBJ1-2	TRBV6-6	few	CASSSPGLGYTF	TGTGCCAGCAGTTCCCCGGGTCTTGGCTACACCTTC
NA	TRBJ2-1	TRBV9	once	CASSVDSPNEQFF	TGTGCCAGCAGCGTGGACTCCCCTAATGAGCAGTTCTTC
TRBD2	TRBJ2-1	TRBV2	NA	CASSLNSGGDNEQFF	TGTGCCAGCAGCCTGAATAGCGGGGGGGACAATGAGCAGTTCTTC
NA	TRBJ2-3	TRBV10-1	NA	CASSAIGDTQYF	TGCGCCAGCAGCGCGATTGGAGATACGCAGTATTTT
TRBD1	TRBJ1-2	TRBV12-3/TRBV12-4	NA	CASSRQGNYGYTF	TGTGCCAGCAGTCGACAGGGTAACTATGGCTACACCTTC
TRBD1	TRBJ1-4	TRBV19	NA	CASTRGDRVPNEKLFF	TGTGCCAGTACCCGCGGAGACAGGGTGCCTAATGAAAAACTGTTTTTT
NA	TRBJ1-3	TRBV9	few	CASSASSGNTIYF	TGTGCCAGCAGCGCGAGCTCTGGAAACACCATATATTTT
TRBD1	TRBJ1-5	TRBV25-1	NA	CASSSTTGVNQPQHF	TGTGCCAGCAGCTCGACGACAGGGGTCAATCAGCCCCAGCATTTT
TRBD2	TRBJ2-5	TRBV5-1	once	CASSLALAGRETQYF	TGCGCCAGCAGCTTGGCACTAGCGGGGAGAGAGACCCAGTACTTC